This entry features one T cell receptor beta chain sequence. Its antigen is not known. As for time point: pre-sensitization, week 0. The treatment here: therapeutic diphenylcyclopropenone sensitization with weekly scalp DPC. The data stem from a study of human T cells and chemical hapten exposure. Study context: A roughly 2 cm by roughly 2 cm inner upper arm patch received 2% DPC for sensitization. All through the approximately 23-week study, the scalp of each patient received diphenylcyclopropenone doses weekly.

Study-wide findings and caveats: Sensitization with DPC brought no change to TCRs above 1 in 1000 in frequency.

The CDR3 runs to 15 residues. From the RACE reads, TCRdb called clonotypes with MiXCR, one entry per CDR3 protein. Here the sample spans about 110,000 distinct CDR3 sequences, 9.5% to 15% being singletons. Sequenced here: whole blood, sampled in connection with sensitization to the hapten diphenylcyclopropenone (DPC). The receptor's source is a woman between 45 and 60 years old with alopecia areata. Some clones in this sample may be carry-over from other donors' samples. The gene calls are TRBV21-1 and TRBJ2-1. TRBV21-1 is a listed pseudogene. CDR3 protein: CASRASGRDYNEQFF. CDR3 bases: TGTGCCAGCAGAGCATCAGGACGTGACTACAATGAGCAGTTCTTC.